This entry is about one T cell receptor (beta chain). What antigen it recognizes has not been identified. No base qualities exist here, and no much larger clone lies one base off it. The immunoSEQ hsTCRB v3.0 assay was used at survey level resolution to sequence the TRB variable region. The target sequencing depth for TRB was roughly 40,000-50,000 T-cell genomes per sample. TRB libraries were pooled and sequenced on an Illumina MiSeq using a v3 150-cycle kit. Per the authors' processing: Repertoire analysis was performed in R inside a reproducible Nextflow workflow that covered QC, data transformation and analysis. LymphoSeq2, an R package for exploring AIRR-Seq data, was used to implement custom analyses. After excluding a few samples that yielded fewer than 5000 total TRB sequences, 188 HIV repertoires remained for analysis. Among the 188 retained HIV repertoires, about 59 were collected before ART initiation and 120 to 130 were collected after ART initiation. Repertoires were downsampled to 5000 TRB nucleotide sequences, and summary statistics were averaged over 100 downsampling iterations. The analysis kept only TRB sequences whose CDR3 regions were at least seven amino acids long. A Shannon entropy-derived clonality score and the Gini coefficient were used to measure diversity. In the repertoire networks, any two of the top 5000 CDR3 amino acid sequences were connected whenever the two sequences differed by an edit distance of one. For TRB CDR3 amino acid sequences, antigen specificity groups and MHC restriction were predicted with GLIPH2. To flag known CMV, EBV, HIV or tissue antigen associations, CDR3 amino acid sequences were matched against VDJdb and McPAS-TCR. Pre-ART, post-ART and control groups were compared with Wilcoxon signed-rank tests and Holm-Bonferroni correction. The clones in this table, taken by TCRdb from immuneACCESS, are in-frame only. Not every clone is retained; where verified, under half of the shortfall comes from an unresolved V gene, and the cause of the rest is unknown. V, J and clone size are those of that table, while D and trimming were read from the DNA. Here the sample has some 26,000 clones; about 88% occur a single time. The ten largest clones take up roughly 4.8% of the sample.

To be included, a participant needed at least one PBMC sample from before ART initiation plus at least two post-ART samples. Every participant with HIV received treatment in the United States of America. Cryopreserved samples of roughly 0.95-10 million PBMC were thawed and washed before DNA extraction. At the time of the earliest PBMC sample, participants with HIV were aged between roughly 23 and 60 years. PBMC samples from each participant spanned 1-4 timepoints before ART initiation and 2-8 timepoints after ART initiation, with a median of 7 samples. Serial HIV viral load, CD4+ T-cell count, ART history and demographic data were obtained for every participant. Genomic DNA was extracted from unsorted PBMC with a Qiagen kit on a QIAcube, processed in batches of 12 samples. The CDR3 measures 16 amino acids from cysteine to phenylalanine. Just CDR3 DNA is preserved here, 48 bases in frame from base 1.

The record originates from a study of long-term antiretroviral therapy in people with HIV (dated by TCRdb to the early 2020s). With regard to the full study: The earliest samples were collected about a decade before the 2015 WHO recommendation for immediate ART, when ART was typically delayed until CD4 counts fell. This retrospective serial study examined whether starting ART and sustained HIV suppression were associated with changes in the composition and diversity of the TRB repertoire in peripheral blood. A total of 192 cryopreserved PBMC samples came from a few dozen adults with confirmed HIV infection and were collected serially over a mean of approximately six years (range 1-12). About 35% of the 30 participants with HIV were female. No cross-contamination during QIAcube processing was seen in test extractions of a monoclonal T-cell line run alongside around 31 polyclonal samples.

Summary of the overall study and its limitations: Because cell numbers in pre-ART samples were limited, unsorted PBMC were profiled instead of sorted CD4+ and CD8+ T cells. The samples span the years 2004 to 2017, and the ART regimens used may be less effective than current regimens. Starting ART was linked to a significant rise in TRB diversity, yet even with long-term ART the diversity remained significantly lower than in transplant donor controls. Because PBMC availability was limited, only the TCR beta chain was sequenced, with no alpha chain pairing. HIV repertoires had narrower CDR3 length ranges than controls, and the network structure suggested an antigen-experienced repertoire that shifted only slightly toward naive after ART. No data were available on ART adherence, viral resistance or therapy changes, limiting inferences about post-ART repertoire changes. At every time point, the repertoire was dominated by expanded TRB clones first identified before ART initiation, although this dominance fluctuated and, in many PLHIV, declined after ART.

The chain was built from TRBV21-1 and TRBJ1-3. TRBV21-1 is reported as a pseudogene. This clonotype was sampled from a man aged 35 to 55 with HIV. Material: unsorted PBMCs, obtained 2.7 years after starting antiretroviral therapy. At the DNA level, the sequence is TGTGCCAGCAGGGAGTGGCGGGCCTACTCTGGAAACACCATATATTTT. Its protein is CASREWRAYSGNTIYF.